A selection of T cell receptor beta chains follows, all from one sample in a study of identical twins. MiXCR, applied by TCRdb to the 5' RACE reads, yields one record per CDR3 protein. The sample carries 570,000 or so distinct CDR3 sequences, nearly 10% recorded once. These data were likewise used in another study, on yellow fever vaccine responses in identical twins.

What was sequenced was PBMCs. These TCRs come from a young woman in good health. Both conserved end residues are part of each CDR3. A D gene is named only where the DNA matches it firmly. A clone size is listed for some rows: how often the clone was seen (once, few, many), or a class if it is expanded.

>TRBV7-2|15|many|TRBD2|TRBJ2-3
CASSLQSGNTDTQYF
TGTGCCAGCAGCTTACAAAGCGGGAACACAGATACGCAGTATTTT
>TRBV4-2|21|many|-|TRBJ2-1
CASSQDTLISQGIGTYNEQFF
TGTGCCAGCAGCCAAGATACCCTGATATCCCAAGGTATAGGGACCTACAATGAGCAGTTCTTC
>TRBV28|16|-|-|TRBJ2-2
CASSLFPGLNTGELFF
TGTGCCAGCAGTTTATTTCCGGGTTTGAACACCGGGGAGCTGTTTTTT
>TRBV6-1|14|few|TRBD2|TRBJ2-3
CASSRGWGTDTQYF
TGTGCCAGCTCGCGGGGGTGGGGCACAGATACGCAGTATTTT
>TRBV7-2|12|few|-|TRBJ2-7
CASSLDHYEQYF
TGTGCCAGCAGCTTAGATCACTACGAGCAGTACTTC
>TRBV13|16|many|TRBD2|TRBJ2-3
CASSLDSGQSTDTQYF
TGTGCCAGCAGCTTAGATAGCGGGCAAAGCACAGATACGCAGTATTTT
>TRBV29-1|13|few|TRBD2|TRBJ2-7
CSVEVSGAYEQYF
TGCAGCGTTGAAGTTAGCGGGGCCTACGAGCAGTACTTC
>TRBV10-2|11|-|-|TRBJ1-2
CASSERYGYTF
TGCGCCAGCAGTGAGCGGTATGGCTACACCTTC
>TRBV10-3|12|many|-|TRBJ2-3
CATTTSTDTQYF
TGTGCCACGACAACCAGCACAGATACGCAGTATTTT
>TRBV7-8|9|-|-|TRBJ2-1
CASSLTDRF
TGTGCCAGCAGCTTAACGGATCGATTC
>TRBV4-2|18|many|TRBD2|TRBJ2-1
CASSQVGRGTSGYNEQFF
TGTGCCAGCAGCCAAGTGGGAAGAGGGACTAGCGGTTACAATGAGCAGTTCTTC
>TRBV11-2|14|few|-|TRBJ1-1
CASSWGRFGSEAFF
TGTGCCAGCAGCTGGGGGAGGTTCGGGTCTGAAGCTTTCTTT
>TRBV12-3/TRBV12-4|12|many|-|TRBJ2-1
CASSLAPNEQFF
TGTGCCAGCAGTTTAGCCCCGAATGAGCAGTTCTTC
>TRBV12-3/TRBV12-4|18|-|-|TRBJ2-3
CAFSFSEPGHSPTDTQYF
TGTGCCTTCAGTTTCAGCGAACCGGGACACAGCCCCACAGATACGCAGTATTTT
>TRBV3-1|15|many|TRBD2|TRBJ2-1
CASSPRTSGSDEQFF
TGTGCCAGCAGCCCCCGGACTAGCGGGAGCGATGAGCAGTTCTTC
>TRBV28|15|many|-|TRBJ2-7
CASSRPGLVAYEQYF
TGTGCCAGCAGCCGACCCGGGCTAGTTGCCTACGAGCAGTACTTC
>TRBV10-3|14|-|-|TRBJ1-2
CAIGPGLPCYGYTF
TGTGCCATCGGCCCGGGCCTCCCCTGCTATGGCTACACCTTC
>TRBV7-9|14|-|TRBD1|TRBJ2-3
CASSGGQYTDTQYF
TGTGCCAGCAGCGGGGGACAGTACACAGATACGCAGTATTTT
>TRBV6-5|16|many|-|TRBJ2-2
CASSYGRYPNTGELFF
TGTGCCAGCAGTTACGGCCGCTACCCGAACACCGGGGAGCTGTTTTTT
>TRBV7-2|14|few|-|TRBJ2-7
CASSFDPWAYEQYF
TGTGCCAGCAGCTTTGACCCCTGGGCCTACGAGCAGTACTTC
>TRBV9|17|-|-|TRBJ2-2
CASSVRPASPETGELFF
TGTGCCAGCAGCGTGAGACCGGCCTCCCCGGAGACCGGGGAGCTGTTTTTT
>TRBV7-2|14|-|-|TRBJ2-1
CASSLKGRLHEQFF
TGTGCCAGCAGCTTAAAGGGCAGGCTCCATGAGCAGTTCTTC
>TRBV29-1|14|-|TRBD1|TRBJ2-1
CSVGSGTVYNEQFF
TGCAGCGTTGGATCCGGGACAGTATACAATGAGCAGTTCTTC
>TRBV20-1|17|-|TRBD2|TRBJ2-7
CSATAWGLAGDPYEQYF
TGCAGTGCTACCGCATGGGGACTAGCGGGGGACCCCTACGAGCAGTACTTC
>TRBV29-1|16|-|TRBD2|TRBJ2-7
CSVEGSASGKLYEQYF
TGCAGCGTTGAAGGGAGCGCTAGCGGAAAACTCTACGAGCAGTACTTC
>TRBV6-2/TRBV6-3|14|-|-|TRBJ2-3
CASRPRVSSDTQYF
TGTGCCAGCAGACCCCGGGTCAGTTCAGATACGCAGTATTTT
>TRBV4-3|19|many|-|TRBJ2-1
CASSQGWRDRVFSYNEQFF
TGCGCCAGCAGCCAAGGGTGGCGGGATCGGGTCTTTTCCTACAATGAGCAGTTCTTC